This record covers a single T cell receptor beta chain. The record originates from a study of shared clonotypes between healthy human individuals. On the study more broadly: The plates for each donor numbered three CD4 naive, three CD4 memory, two CD8 naive and one CD8 memory.

Profiled with immunoSEQ multiplex PCR; TCRdb holds only in-frame clones, not every one. The data contain about 120,000 clones, 65% to 75% of them singletons. Germline assignment: CDR1 MDHEN and CDR2 SYDVKM. After removal of 6 bases from V and 5 bases from J, the junction contained 8 bases not matched to a gene. The CDR3 has 14 residues. Sequencing was done on a sample of memory CD8+ T cells sorted from blood. Subset defined: CD45RO+ cells pooled with CCR7-negative TemRA cells. The genes are TRBV28 and TRBJ2-5; 8 bases map to TRBD2. The clonotype was recovered from a woman in her twenties or thirties in good health. As DNA, the CDR3 is TGTGCCAGCAGGGCAGCGGGAGAGGGGGAGACCCAGTACTTC. This codes for CASRAAGEGETQYF.